A selection of T cell receptor beta chains follows, all from one sample in a study of follicular helper T cells after annual influenza vaccination. Profiled with immunoSEQ multiplex PCR; TCRdb holds only in-frame clones, not every one. Among nearly 15,000 clones listed, approximately 84% were seen once. This specimen was CXCR5+ CD38- circulating T follicular helper cells from blood, taken 7 days after influenza vaccination. The source of these receptors is an adult who received the influenza vaccine. Each CDR3 is given with its conserved first and last residue. The D gene is left open where the match is weak. For some rows the clone size is stated as once, few or many, or as a class when expanded; others skip it.

>TRBV10-1|13|-|TRBJ2-2|once
TGCGCCAGCAGTCAAAACAGGGCCGGGGAGCTGTTTTTT
CASSQNRAGELFF
>TRBV19|13|-|TRBJ1-6|-
TGTGCCAGCACACAGGGCCTTGGTTCACCCCTCCACTTT
CASTQGLGSPLHF
>TRBV6-1|16|-|TRBJ1-2|few
TGTGCCAGCAGTGAGAGAGGGGACTACACTAACTATGGCTACACCTTC
CASSERGDYTNYGYTF
>TRBV19|16|TRBD2|TRBJ2-1|-
TGTGCCAGTAGTCCTCTAACTAGCGGGAGATACAATGAGCAGTTCTTC
CASSPLTSGRYNEQFF
>TRBV4-2|13|-|TRBJ2-7|-
TGTGCCAGCAGCCTGGAGGGAAATTACGAGCAGTACTTC
CASSLEGNYEQYF
>TRBV2|14|TRBD1|TRBJ1-1|-
TGTGCCAGCAGTGGCTCTAGGGGACAGACTGAAGCTTTCTTT
CASSGSRGQTEAFF
>TRBV7-2|12|-|TRBJ2-7|-
TGTGCCAGCAGCCGTCCTGCGAGTGAGCAGTACTTC
CASSRPASEQYF
>TRBV5-1|17|TRBD1|TRBJ2-2|-
TGCGCCAGCAGCCCATCCGCCGGGACAGGGGGCACCGGGGAGCTGTTTTTT
CASSPSAGTGGTGELFF
>TRBV5-4|17|TRBD1|TRBJ2-3|-
TGTGCCAGCAGCACCCGGGACAGGGGGCTGGCGGGAGATACGCAGTATTTT
CASSTRDRGLAGDTQYF
>TRBV15|15|-|TRBJ1-4|-
TGTGCCACCAGCAGAGCGGCAGGAACTAATGAAAAACTGTTTTTT
CATSRAAGTNEKLFF
>TRBV28|16|TRBD2|TRBJ2-7|-
TGTGCCAGCAGCTGGGGACTAGCGGGACCATCCTACGAGCAGTACTTC
CASSWGLAGPSYEQYF
>TRBV5-4|17|TRBD1|TRBJ1-1|-
TGTGCCAGCAGCTTTCCCGGGACAGGACTCATGAACACTGAAGCTTTCTTT
CASSFPGTGLMNTEAFF
>TRBV6-6|14|TRBD1|TRBJ1-5|-
TGTGCCAGCAGTTACTTGGCAGGGGGACAGCCCCAGCATTTT
CASSYLAGGQPQHF
>TRBV16|16|TRBD1|TRBJ1-5|-
TGTGCCAGCAGCCAATCGGGGACAGGGGTAGGGCAGCCCCAGCATTTT
CASSQSGTGVGQPQHF
>TRBV5-1|14|TRBD1|TRBJ1-5|-
TGCGCCAGCAGCTTGGGACAGGGTGAGCAGCCCCAGCATTTT
CASSLGQGEQPQHF
>TRBV5-1|18|TRBD1|TRBJ2-7|-
TGCGCCAGCAGCTTGGCCCCCACGGACAGGCTCTTTCCCTACGAGCAGTACTTC
CASSLAPTDRLFPYEQYF